The entry below gives a single TCR beta chain sequence along with its context. Its specificity is unknown. Both 60 Vbeta primers and 13 Jbeta primers went into the PCR. Some clones are missing from TCRdb's copy, which holds only in-frame ones; the method was immunoSEQ multiplex PCR. This sample has nearly 110,000 clones, with roughly 76% found just once. This entry comes from a study of cytomegalovirus exposure and HLA in healthy donors. Study-wide findings and caveats: Most TCR sequences proved rare, with some public TCRs found in many donors. A later analysis linked a missense DCLRE1C variant to TCR beta V- and J-gene trimming. A later analysis reportedly found that, within productive TCRs, an Asian-associated ancestry cluster had fewer N-insertions than the mean observed across the approximately 700 donors. The authors reported that TCR beta sequences could predict HLA-A and HLA-B alleles. These predictions were accurate for most subjects in the first cohort.

CDR1 is SGHNT and CDR2 is YYREEE in the germline V gene (reference sequence). The CDR3 spans 13 residues. The V and J ends lost 3 bases and 3 bases respectively, with 7 bases between them. The sample comprised PBMCs. The origin of this receptor is a woman aged 45-60 years in good health and CMV-seropositive. V is TRBV5-4 and J is TRBJ1-3; no reliable D call. CDR3 in DNA: TGTGCCAGCAGCTCTTTTTTTGGAAACACCATATATTTT. Translating gives CASSSFFGNTIYF.